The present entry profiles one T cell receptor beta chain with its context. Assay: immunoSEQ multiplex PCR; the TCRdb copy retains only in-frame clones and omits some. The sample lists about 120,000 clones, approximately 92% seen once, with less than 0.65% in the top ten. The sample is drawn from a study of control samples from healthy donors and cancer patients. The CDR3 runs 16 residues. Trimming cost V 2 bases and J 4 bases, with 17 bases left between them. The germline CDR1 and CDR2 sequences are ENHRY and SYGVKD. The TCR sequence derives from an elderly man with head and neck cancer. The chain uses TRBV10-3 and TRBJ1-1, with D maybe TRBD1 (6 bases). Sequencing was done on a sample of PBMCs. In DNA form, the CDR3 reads TGTGCCATCAGTGAGACGAGGGACCTCAGGGGCACTGAAGCTTTCTTT. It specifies CAISETRDLRGTEAFF.